A single TCR beta chain is shown here with its context. CDR1 and CDR2 from the germline V gene are DFQATT and SNEGSKA (reference sequence). This CDR3 comprises 11 residues. V was cut by 5 bases and J by 10 bases, with 12 bases left in between. This entry comes from a study of CD8+ T cells in alopecia areata. Sequencing templates came from extracted RNA that was reverse transcribed into cDNA. Clones were sequenced by immunoSEQ multiplex PCR, and TCRdb holds only the in-frame ones, with some missing. The sample consists of about 150,000 clones, around 50% of them appearing once. The chain joins TRBV20-1 to TRBJ2-4, with D possibly TRBD1 on 6 matching bases. Sequencing was performed on CD8+ T cells sorted from blood, taken at week 0. This TCR was recovered from a human donor with alopecia areata. CDR3: CSAHKQGIQYF. DNA of the CDR3: TGCAGTGCTCACAAACAGGGAATTCAGTACTTC.